Listed below are T cell receptor beta chains from one sample, sequenced in a study of Graves' ophthalmopathy and Graves' hyperthyroidism. TCRdb ran MiXCR on the multiplex PCR reads and lists one entry per CDR3 protein. Of more than 550,000 distinct CDR3 sequences in the sample, under 50% were seen once. Sample: peripheral blood. The receptors stem from an adult man with Graves' ophthalmopathy. Each CDR3 is given with its conserved first and last residue. D genes are given only for firm matches. For some rows the clone size is stated as once, few or many, or as a class when expanded; others skip it.

D	V	size	J	CDR3	DNA
NA	TRBV10-3	few	TRBJ2-3	CAIDPSGSSTDTQYF	TGTGCCATCGATCCCTCAGGTTCTAGCACAGATACGCAGTATTTT
TRBD1	TRBV10-3	NA	TRBJ1-2	CAISSDRGRGYTF	TGTGCCATCAGTTCGGACAGGGGGCGCGGCTACACCTTC
NA	TRBV24-1	NA	TRBJ2-1	CATSDSSTGEQFF	TGTGCCACCAGTGATTCTTCGACTGGCGAGCAGTTCTTC
NA	TRBV29-1	NA	TRBJ1-6	CSVGDPAPLHF	TGCAGCGTTGGTGACCCTGCACCCCTCCACTTT
NA	TRBV7-2	many	TRBJ2-7	CASSEGPQREQYF	TGTGCCAGCAGCGAGGGGCCTCAGAGGGAGCAGTACTTC
NA	TRBV5-1	many	TRBJ2-7	CACSESGQSYEQYF	TGCGCGTGCTCGGAATCGGGGCAGTCCTACGAGCAGTACTTC
NA	TRBV19	many	TRBJ1-2	CASSSLTVGTLYGYTF	TGTGCCAGTAGTAGTCTTACCGTGGGGACACTCTATGGCTACACCTTC
NA	TRBV5-1	many	TRBJ2-5	CASSSAETQYF	TGCGCCAGCAGCTCGGCAGAGACCCAGTACTTC
NA	TRBV24-1	many	TRBJ2-2	CATSDPSRGTGELFF	TGTGCCACCAGTGATCCCAGCCGGGGCACCGGGGAGCTGTTTTTT
NA	TRBV29-1	NA	TRBJ1-2	CSYGYGYTF	TGCAGTTACGGGTATGGCTACACCTTC
NA	TRBV5-4	many	TRBJ1-2	CASSLDWSFLAF	TGTGCCAGCAGCTTGGACTGGAGTTTCTTGGCCTTC
TRBD1	TRBV6-2/TRBV6-3	NA	TRBJ2-7	CASRPDRGRPVGEQYF	TGTGCCAGCAGACCGGACAGGGGGCGACCGGTAGGAGAGCAGTACTTC
TRBD1	TRBV12-3/TRBV12-4	many	TRBJ2-7	CASNPGQGFYEQYF	TGTGCCAGCAACCCGGGACAGGGGTTCTACGAGCAGTACTTC
NA	TRBV6-1	many	TRBJ2-5	CASSEVRDQETQYF	TGTGCCAGCAGTGAAGTTCGAGATCAAGAGACCCAGTACTTC
TRBD2	TRBV10-1	few	TRBJ2-7	CASSESEVAGVFYEQYF	TGCGCCAGCAGTGAGTCTGAAGTAGCGGGGGTTTTCTACGAGCAGTACTTC
TRBD1	TRBV10-3	few	TRBJ2-3	CAISDPTGPRKYF	TGTGCCATCAGTGATCCGACAGGGCCCAGAAAGTATTTT
NA	TRBV2	many	TRBJ1-4	CASSGLNEKLFF	TGTGCCAGCAGCGGACTGAATGAAAAACTGTTTTTT
NA	TRBV10-3	NA	TRBJ1-5	CAISEAGDGYEHF	TGTGCCATCAGTGAGGCGGGGGACGGCTACGAGCATTTT
NA	TRBV7-8	few	TRBJ2-5	CASSPSGGFGVTETQYF	TGTGCCAGCAGCCCCAGTGGGGGCTTCGGGGTAACGGAGACCCAGTACTTC
NA	TRBV13	few	TRBJ2-7	CASSLVSRGPYEQYF	TGTGCCAGCAGCTTAGTAAGCCGGGGGCCCTACGAGCAGTACTTC
TRBD2	TRBV2	NA	TRBJ2-7	CASSFAGGNEQYF	TGTGCCAGCAGTTTTGCGGGGGGGAACGAGCAGTACTTC
TRBD1	TRBV4-3	few	TRBJ1-2	CASSVEGQRSNPNYGYTF	TGCGCCAGCAGCGTTGAGGGACAGCGCTCAAATCCTAACTATGGCTACACCTTC
NA	TRBV20-1	NA	TRBJ2-5	CNARDGETQYF	TGCAATGCTAGAGACGGGGAGACCCAGTACTTC
NA	TRBV12-3/TRBV12-4	NA	TRBJ2-7	CASRPSVAYEQYF	TGTGCCAGCAGGCCAAGTGTGGCTTACGAGCAGTACTTC
NA	TRBV14	many	TRBJ1-4	CASQGLTGEKLFF	TGTGCCAGCCAGGGGCTCACCGGAGAAAAACTGTTTTTT
TRBD2	TRBV6-5	many	TRBJ2-5	CASSPTSLGETQYF	TGTGCCAGCAGCCCGACTAGCCTCGGGGAGACCCAGTACTTC
NA	TRBV7-9	NA	TRBJ1-5	CASSGRTSGGETQHF	TGTGCCAGCAGCGGACGGACTAGCGGAGGGGAGACCCAGCATTTT
NA	TRBV25-1	NA	TRBJ2-7	CASSEWGQSYEQYF	TGTGCCAGCAGTGAATGGGGCCAAAGCTACGAGCAGTACTTC